The rows below give T cell receptor beta chains drawn from one sample of a study of graft-versus-host responses after intestinal transplantation. No antigen has been assigned to these receptors. Method: immunoSEQ multiplex PCR; TCRdb's copy keeps in-frame clones and lacks some. This sample yields roughly 92,000 clones, of which roughly 90% are seen a single time; approximately 0.11% belongs to the top ten. The input for sequencing was unstimulated CD4+ T cells sorted from spleen or lymph node cells, taken before intestinal transplant. The source of these receptors is a human donor who received an intestinal transplant. CDR3s include the opening cysteine and the closing phenylalanine or tryptophan. A D gene is named only where the DNA matches it firmly. Size is stated for part of the rows, as once, few or many counts, or as a class when the clone is expanded.

j_gene	v_gene	abundance	d_gene	CDR3aa	CDR3nt
TRBJ2-4	TRBV9	-	-	CASSAGQKNIQYF	TGTGCCAGCAGCGCCGGACAGAAAAACATTCAGTACTTC
TRBJ1-6	TRBV18	-	TRBD1	CASSPTGNNSPLHF	TGTGCCAGCTCACCGACAGGGAATAATTCACCCCTCCACTTT
TRBJ2-3	TRBV11-1	-	TRBD1	CASSLQGAISTDTQYF	TGTGCCAGCAGCTTACAGGGGGCTATTTCCACAGATACGCAGTATTTT
TRBJ2-3	TRBV9	-	-	CASSGTGLRSTDTQYF	TGTGCCAGCAGCGGGACGGGACTCCGTAGCACAGATACGCAGTATTTT
TRBJ2-1	TRBV29-1	-	TRBD2	CSGGGWAMAYNEQFF	TGCAGTGGCGGGGGGTGGGCGATGGCCTACAATGAGCAGTTCTTC
TRBJ2-7	TRBV20-1	-	-	CSAGTSYEQYF	TGCAGTGCCGGGACATCCTACGAGCAGTACTTC
TRBJ1-4	TRBV7-6	-	TRBD1	CASSLDRGREKLFF	TGTGCCAGCAGTCTCGACAGGGGGCGGGAAAAACTGTTTTTT
TRBJ1-2	TRBV7-2	-	TRBD1	CASSATGGDGYTF	TGTGCCAGCAGCGCCACAGGGGGGGATGGCTACACCTTC
TRBJ1-5	TRBV19	-	TRBD1	CASSTRQGRGNQPQHF	TGTGCCAGTAGTACCCGACAGGGTAGAGGCAATCAGCCCCAGCATTTT
TRBJ1-2	TRBV27	once	-	CASKTQGLGYGYTF	TGTGCCAGCAAGACTCAGGGGCTAGGCTATGGCTACACCTTC
TRBJ2-3	TRBV9	-	TRBD2	CASSVALAGGGGDTQYF	TGTGCCAGCAGCGTCGCCTTAGCGGGGGGGGGTGGAGATACGCAGTATTTT
TRBJ1-3	TRBV6-5	few	-	CASSAGGILYF	TGTGCCAGCAGCGCGGGAGGTATCCTATATTTT
TRBJ1-4	TRBV2	-	-	CASRDRTANEKLFF	TGTGCCAGCAGAGACAGAACCGCTAATGAAAAACTGTTTTTT
TRBJ2-5	TRBV7-2	-	-	CASRRAETQYF	TGTGCCAGCAGGCGGGCAGAGACCCAGTACTTC
TRBJ1-1	TRBV2	-	TRBD1	CASSQQGQGAIGAFF	TGTGCCAGCAGTCAACAGGGACAGGGGGCGATAGGAGCTTTCTTT
TRBJ2-7	TRBV10-1	few	-	CASSGSSYEQYF	TGCGCCAGCAGCGGGTCATCCTACGAGCAGTACTTC
TRBJ2-5	TRBV19	-	TRBD1	CASSISGRGLGETQYF	TGTGCCAGTAGTATTAGTGGCAGGGGGCTTGGGGAGACCCAGTACTTC
TRBJ1-2	TRBV5-1	-	-	CASSHEGADYGYTF	TGCGCCAGCAGCCATGAGGGCGCCGACTATGGCTACACCTTC
TRBJ1-2	TRBV9	-	TRBD1	CASSPQDRGTLNYGYTF	TGTGCCAGCAGCCCCCAGGACAGGGGGACCCTTAACTATGGCTACACCTTC
TRBJ1-6	TRBV5-1	-	TRBD1	CASSPGTENSPLHF	TGCGCCAGCAGCCCCGGGACAGAGAATTCACCCCTCCACTTT
TRBJ1-6	TRBV2	-	-	CASSEYGSSYNSPLHF	TGTGCCAGCAGTGAATATGGGAGCTCCTATAATTCACCCCTCCACTTT
TRBJ1-6	TRBV19	once	-	CASSIAGSPLHF	TGTGCCAGTAGTATAGCGGGTTCACCCCTCCACTTT
TRBJ1-5	TRBV6-1	few	-	CASRHQAQPQHF	TGTGCCAGCAGACACCAGGCTCAGCCCCAGCATTTT
TRBJ1-1	TRBV29-1	few	-	CSGRQTNTEAFF	TGCAGCGGGCGACAGACCAACACTGAAGCTTTCTTT
TRBJ1-2	TRBV19	-	TRBD1	CASTETGGYGYTF	TGTGCCAGTACTGAGACAGGGGGCTATGGCTACACCTTC
TRBJ1-1	TRBV18	-	-	CASSLQENTEAFF	TGTGCCAGCTCGCTACAGGAGAACACTGAAGCTTTCTTT
TRBJ2-7	TRBV4-1	-	-	CASSQDWAGPWEQYF	TGCGCCAGCAGCCAAGATTGGGCGGGGCCCTGGGAGCAGTACTTC
TRBJ2-3	TRBV6-5	-	-	CASARLFKDTQYF	TGTGCCAGCGCCAGGCTGTTCAAAGATACGCAGTATTTT
TRBJ1-4	TRBV27	-	TRBD1	CASSPTGWRREKLFF	TGTGCCAGCAGTCCGACAGGGTGGAGGCGTGAAAAACTGTTTTTT
TRBJ2-5	TRBV18	once	-	CASSPMRALQETQYF	TGTGCCAGCTCACCGATGCGGGCCCTCCAAGAGACCCAGTACTTC
TRBJ2-3	TRBV13	-	TRBD1	CASSLGGQGVGTTDTQYF	TGTGCCAGCAGCTTAGGGGGACAGGGGGTAGGGACCACAGATACGCAGTATTTT
TRBJ2-1	TRBV30	once	TRBD2	CAWRGTSPTNNEQFF	TGTGCCTGGAGGGGGACTAGCCCAACCAACAATGAGCAGTTCTTC
TRBJ2-1	TRBV9	-	-	CASSPREGAYNEQFF	TGTGCCAGCAGCCCGAGAGAGGGGGCCTACAATGAGCAGTTCTTC
TRBJ1-5	TRBV27	-	TRBD1	CASSTKQGRQPQHF	TGTGCCAGCAGTACCAAACAGGGGAGGCAGCCCCAGCATTTT
TRBJ2-7	TRBV5-6	few	TRBD1	CASRAGQGRLEQYF	TGTGCCAGCAGAGCCGGACAGGGACGTCTGGAGCAGTACTTC
TRBJ1-2	TRBV5-1	-	-	CASSVTGGTGGYTF	TGCGCCAGCAGCGTCACAGGCGGGACTGGGGGCTACACCTTC
TRBJ2-7	TRBV18	-	-	CASSPSLSGTYEQYF	TGTGCCAGCTCACCCTCTCTTAGCGGAACCTACGAGCAGTACTTC
TRBJ2-5	TRBV2	-	-	CASSEARAAGGTQYF	TGTGCCAGCAGTGAAGCGAGGGCAGCCGGGGGGACCCAGTACTTC
TRBJ2-2	TRBV6-5	-	-	CASSYVWSDAGELFF	TGTGCCAGCAGTTATGTTTGGAGCGACGCCGGGGAGCTGTTTTTT
TRBJ1-5	TRBV5-6	-	-	CASTRGRNQPQHF	TGTGCCAGCACCCGTGGCAGAAATCAGCCCCAGCATTTT
TRBJ2-1	TRBV5-5	-	-	CASTTRVYNEQFF	TGTGCCAGCACCACCAGGGTATACAATGAGCAGTTCTTC
TRBJ2-1	TRBV4-1	-	-	CASSQDRGSYNEQFF	TGCGCCAGCAGCCAAGATAGAGGTTCCTACAATGAGCAGTTCTTC
TRBJ2-7	TRBV5-1	once	-	CASSLGNEGQYF	TGCGCCAGCAGCTTGGGGAACGAGGGGCAGTACTTC
TRBJ1-3	TRBV29-1	-	-	CSVVGGSGNTIYF	TGCAGCGTTGTCGGAGGGTCTGGAAACACCATATATTTT
TRBJ1-1	TRBV11-2	few	-	CASSPRDISLGDTEAFF	TGTGCCAGCAGCCCCCGGGACATTTCACTCGGGGACACTGAAGCTTTCTTT
TRBJ2-7	TRBV5-1	-	TRBD2	CASSTRTSGGYEQYF	TGCGCCAGCAGCACCAGGACTAGCGGGGGCTACGAGCAGTACTTC
TRBJ1-6	TRBV6-1	-	TRBD1	CASSDRGRSPLHF	TGTGCCAGCTCGGACAGGGGGCGTTCACCCCTCCACTTT
TRBJ1-1	TRBV11-3	-	-	CASSLAVNTEAFF	TGTGCCAGCAGCTTAGCTGTGAACACTGAAGCTTTCTTT
TRBJ2-7	TRBV5-4	-	-	CASSLTGSWSYEQYF	TGTGCCAGCAGCTTAACAGGGTCTTGGTCCTACGAGCAGTACTTC
TRBJ1-1	TRBV18	-	-	CASSLNGETEAFF	TGTGCCAGCTCTCTCAACGGGGAGACTGAAGCTTTCTTT
TRBJ1-1	TRBV7-6	-	TRBD1	CASSPQGGRTEAFF	TGTGCCAGCAGCCCCCAGGGGGGTAGGACTGAAGCTTTCTTT
TRBJ2-7	TRBV11-2	-	-	CASSLSRSSYEQYF	TGTGCCAGCAGCTTATCTCGGAGCTCCTACGAGCAGTACTTC
TRBJ1-1	TRBV6-5	-	-	CASRREGQNTEAFF	TGTGCCAGCAGAAGAGAAGGACAGAACACTGAAGCTTTCTTT
TRBJ1-4	TRBV9	once	-	CASSPPRPGKLFF	TGTGCCAGCAGCCCGCCCCGTCCAGGGAAACTGTTTTTT
TRBJ1-6	TRBV11-2	-	TRBD1	CASSLEGTGGSNLHF	TGTGCCAGCAGCTTAGAAGGGACAGGGGGGTCAAACCTCCACTTT
TRBJ1-3	TRBV27	few	-	CASSLSGAWGNTIYF	TGTGCCAGCAGTTTATCAGGGGCGTGGGGAAACACCATATATTTT
TRBJ2-6	TRBV29-1	-	TRBD1	CSVKTGGAGANVLTF	TGCAGCGTTAAAACAGGGGGCGCTGGGGCCAACGTCCTGACTTTC
TRBJ1-3	TRBV27	-	-	CASSEASGNTIYF	TGTGCCAGCAGCGAAGCATCTGGAAACACCATATATTTT